This T cell receptor beta chain came from a study of T-cell reconstitution after alpha-beta-depleted transplantation in children. This clonotype was found a few times. Preparing the TCRbeta library involved the use of unique molecular identifiers. TCRdb analysed the PCR reads with MiXCR anew, one entry per CDR3 protein. The sample holds approximately 980,000 distinct CDR3 sequences, under 30% seen once. This sequence was found in a boy under two years old who had a stem cell transplant for SCID, so the T cells may come from the graft donor. The input for sequencing was PBMCs, mostly from graft donor cells, taken 360 days after TCRalphabeta/CD19-depleted stem cell transplant.

In DNA form, the CDR3 reads TGCGCCAGCAGATCAGGACAGGCGCGAGAGACCCAGTACTTC. It is translated as CASRSGQARETQYF. The chain couples TRBV5-1 to TRBJ2-5, with 7 bases matching TRBD1. The CDR3 is 14 residues long. Per the germline V gene, CDR1 is SGHRS and CDR2 is YFSETQ. V shed 5 bases and J 4 bases; nucleotides not matched to a gene: 8. Based on the CDR3 plus reference TRBV5-1 and TRBJ2-5, the full variable domain is KAGVTQTPRYLIKTRGQQVTLSCSPISGHRSVSWYQQTPGQGLQFLFEYFSETQRNKGNFPGRFSGRQFSNSRSEMNVSTLELGDSALYLCASRSGQARETQYFGPGTRLLVL.